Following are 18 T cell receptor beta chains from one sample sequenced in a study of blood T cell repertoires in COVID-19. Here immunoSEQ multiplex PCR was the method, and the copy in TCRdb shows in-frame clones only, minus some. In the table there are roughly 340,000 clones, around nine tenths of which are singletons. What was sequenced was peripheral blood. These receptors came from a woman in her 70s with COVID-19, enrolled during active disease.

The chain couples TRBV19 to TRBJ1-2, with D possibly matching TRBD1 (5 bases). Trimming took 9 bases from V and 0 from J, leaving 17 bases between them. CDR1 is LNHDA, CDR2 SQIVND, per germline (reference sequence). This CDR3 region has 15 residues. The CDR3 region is CASLGEGRTNYGYTF. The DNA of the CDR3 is TGTGCCAGCCTTGGTGAGGGGAGGACTAACTATGGCTACACCTTC. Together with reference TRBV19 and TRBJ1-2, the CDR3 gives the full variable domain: DGGITQSPKYLFRKEGQNVTLSCEQNLNHDAMYWYRQDPGQGLRLIYYSQIVNDFQKGDIAEGYSVSREKKESFPLTVTSAQKNPTAFYLCASLGEGRTNYGYTFGSGTRLTVV.

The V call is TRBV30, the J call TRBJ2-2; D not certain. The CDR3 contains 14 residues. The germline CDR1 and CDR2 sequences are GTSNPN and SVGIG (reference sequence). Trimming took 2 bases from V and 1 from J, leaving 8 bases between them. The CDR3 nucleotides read TGTGCCTGGAGTATGGAGCGGAACACCGGGGAGCTGTTTTTT. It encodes CAWSMERNTGELFF.

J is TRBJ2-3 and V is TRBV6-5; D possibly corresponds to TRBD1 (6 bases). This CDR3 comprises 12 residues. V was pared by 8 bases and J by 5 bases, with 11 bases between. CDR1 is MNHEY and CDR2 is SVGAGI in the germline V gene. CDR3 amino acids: CASAKQGDTQYF. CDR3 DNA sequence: TGTGCCAGCGCAAAACAGGGAGATACGCAGTATTTT.

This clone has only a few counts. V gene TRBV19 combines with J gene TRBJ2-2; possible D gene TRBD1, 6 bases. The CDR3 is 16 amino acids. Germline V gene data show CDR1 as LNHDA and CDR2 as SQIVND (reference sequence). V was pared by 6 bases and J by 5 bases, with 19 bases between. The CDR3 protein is CASRSPGQRGTGELFF. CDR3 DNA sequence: TGTGCCAGTAGATCCCCGGGACAAAGGGGGACCGGGGAGCTGTTTTTT.

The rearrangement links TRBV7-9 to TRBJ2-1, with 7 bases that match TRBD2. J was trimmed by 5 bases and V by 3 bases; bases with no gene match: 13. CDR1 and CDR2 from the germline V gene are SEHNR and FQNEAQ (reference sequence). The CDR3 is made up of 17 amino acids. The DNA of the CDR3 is TGTGCCAGCAGCTTTAGAACCACTAGCGTGGGAGACAATGAGCAGTTCTTC. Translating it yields CASSFRTTSVGDNEQFF.

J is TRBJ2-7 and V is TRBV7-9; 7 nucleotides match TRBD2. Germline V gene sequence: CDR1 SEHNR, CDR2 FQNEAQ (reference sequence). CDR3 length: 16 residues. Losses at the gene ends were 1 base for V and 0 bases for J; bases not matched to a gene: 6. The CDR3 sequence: CASSLEGAGNSYEQYF. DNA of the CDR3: TGTGCCAGCAGCTTAGAAGGAGCGGGGAACTCCTACGAGCAGTACTTC.

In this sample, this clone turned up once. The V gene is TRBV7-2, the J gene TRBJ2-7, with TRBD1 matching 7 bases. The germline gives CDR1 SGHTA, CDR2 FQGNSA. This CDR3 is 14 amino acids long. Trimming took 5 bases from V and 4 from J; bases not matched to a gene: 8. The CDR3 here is CASSLRDSRYEQYF. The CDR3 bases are TGTGCCAGCAGCCTCCGGGACAGTCGGTACGAGCAGTACTTC. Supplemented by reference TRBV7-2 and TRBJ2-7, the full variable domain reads GAGVSQSPSNKVTEKGKDVELRCDPISGHTALYWYRQSLGQGLEFLIYFQGNSAPDKSGLPSDRFSAERTGGSVSTLTIQRTQQEDSAVYLCASSLRDSRYEQYFGPGTRLTVT.

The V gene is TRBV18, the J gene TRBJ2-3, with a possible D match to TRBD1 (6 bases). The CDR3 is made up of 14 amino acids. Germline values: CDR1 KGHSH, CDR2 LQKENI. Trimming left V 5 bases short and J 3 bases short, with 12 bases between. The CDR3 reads CASSYGQTTDTQYF. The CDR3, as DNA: TGTGCCAGCTCATACGGACAGACGACAGATACGCAGTATTTT.

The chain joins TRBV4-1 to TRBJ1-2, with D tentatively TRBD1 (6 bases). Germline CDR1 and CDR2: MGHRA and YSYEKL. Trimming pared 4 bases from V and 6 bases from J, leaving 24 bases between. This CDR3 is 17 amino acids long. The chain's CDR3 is CASSLVYHHKGGNGYTF. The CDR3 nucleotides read TGCGCCAGCAGCCTAGTATATCACCACAAGGGGGGGAATGGCTACACCTTC.

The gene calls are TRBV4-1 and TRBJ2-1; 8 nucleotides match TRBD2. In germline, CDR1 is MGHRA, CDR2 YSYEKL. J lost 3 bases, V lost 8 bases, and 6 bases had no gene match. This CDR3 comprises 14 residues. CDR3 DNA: TGCGCCAGCTCAGGGAGCGGGAGCTACAATGAGCAGTTCTTC. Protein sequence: CASSGSGSYNEQFF.

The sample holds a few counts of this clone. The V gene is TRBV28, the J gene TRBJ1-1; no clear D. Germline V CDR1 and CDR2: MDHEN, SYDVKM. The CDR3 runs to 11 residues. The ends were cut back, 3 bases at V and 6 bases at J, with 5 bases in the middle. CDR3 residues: CASSLGPEAFF. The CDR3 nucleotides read TGTGCCAGCAGTTTGGGCCCTGAAGCTTTCTTT.

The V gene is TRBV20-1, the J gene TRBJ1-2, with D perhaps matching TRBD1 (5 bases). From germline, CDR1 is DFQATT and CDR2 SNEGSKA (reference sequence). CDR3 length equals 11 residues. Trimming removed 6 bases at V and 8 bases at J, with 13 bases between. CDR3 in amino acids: CSAPGWGGYTF. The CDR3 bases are TGCAGTGCCCCAGGGTGGGGAGGCTACACCTTC.

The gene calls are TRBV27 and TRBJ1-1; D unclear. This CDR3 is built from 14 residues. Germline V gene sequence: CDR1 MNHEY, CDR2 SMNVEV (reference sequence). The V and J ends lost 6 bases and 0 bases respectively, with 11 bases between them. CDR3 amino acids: CASRQFSLNTEAFF. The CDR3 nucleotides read TGTGCCAGCAGGCAGTTTTCTTTGAACACTGAAGCTTTCTTT.

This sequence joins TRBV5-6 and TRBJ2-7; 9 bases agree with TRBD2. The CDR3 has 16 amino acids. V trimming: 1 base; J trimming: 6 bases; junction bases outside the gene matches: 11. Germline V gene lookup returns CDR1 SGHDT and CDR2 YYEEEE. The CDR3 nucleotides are TGTGCCAGCAGCTTGTCCCCTAGCGGGGAGGTCGGCGAGCAGTACTTC. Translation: CASSLSPSGEVGEQYF.

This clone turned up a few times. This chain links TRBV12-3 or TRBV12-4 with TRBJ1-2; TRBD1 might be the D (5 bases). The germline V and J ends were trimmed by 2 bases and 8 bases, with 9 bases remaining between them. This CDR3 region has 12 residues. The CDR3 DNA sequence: TGTGCCAGCAGTTTAACCCAGGGCGGCTACACCTTC. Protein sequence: CASSLTQGGYTF.

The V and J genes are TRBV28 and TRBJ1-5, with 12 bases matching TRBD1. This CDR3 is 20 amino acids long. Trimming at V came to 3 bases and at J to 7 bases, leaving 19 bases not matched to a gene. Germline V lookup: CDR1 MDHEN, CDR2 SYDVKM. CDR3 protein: CASSLDEGWDRDRGQQPQHF. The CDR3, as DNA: TGTGCCAGCAGTTTGGACGAAGGCTGGGACCGGGACAGGGGGCAGCAGCCCCAGCATTTT.

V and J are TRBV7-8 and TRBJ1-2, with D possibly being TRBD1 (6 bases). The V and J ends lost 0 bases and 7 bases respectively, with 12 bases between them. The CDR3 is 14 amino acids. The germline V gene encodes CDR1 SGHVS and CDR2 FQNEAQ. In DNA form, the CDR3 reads TGTGCCAGCAGCTTAGCGCGGCAGGGGACTGGCTACACCTTC. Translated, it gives CASSLARQGTGYTF.

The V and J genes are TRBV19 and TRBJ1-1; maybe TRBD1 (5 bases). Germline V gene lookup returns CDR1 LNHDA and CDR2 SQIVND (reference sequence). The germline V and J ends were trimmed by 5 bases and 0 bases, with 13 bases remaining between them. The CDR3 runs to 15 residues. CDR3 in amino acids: CASSGEGRMNTEAFF. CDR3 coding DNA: TGTGCCAGTAGTGGGGAGGGACGGATGAACACTGAAGCTTTCTTT.